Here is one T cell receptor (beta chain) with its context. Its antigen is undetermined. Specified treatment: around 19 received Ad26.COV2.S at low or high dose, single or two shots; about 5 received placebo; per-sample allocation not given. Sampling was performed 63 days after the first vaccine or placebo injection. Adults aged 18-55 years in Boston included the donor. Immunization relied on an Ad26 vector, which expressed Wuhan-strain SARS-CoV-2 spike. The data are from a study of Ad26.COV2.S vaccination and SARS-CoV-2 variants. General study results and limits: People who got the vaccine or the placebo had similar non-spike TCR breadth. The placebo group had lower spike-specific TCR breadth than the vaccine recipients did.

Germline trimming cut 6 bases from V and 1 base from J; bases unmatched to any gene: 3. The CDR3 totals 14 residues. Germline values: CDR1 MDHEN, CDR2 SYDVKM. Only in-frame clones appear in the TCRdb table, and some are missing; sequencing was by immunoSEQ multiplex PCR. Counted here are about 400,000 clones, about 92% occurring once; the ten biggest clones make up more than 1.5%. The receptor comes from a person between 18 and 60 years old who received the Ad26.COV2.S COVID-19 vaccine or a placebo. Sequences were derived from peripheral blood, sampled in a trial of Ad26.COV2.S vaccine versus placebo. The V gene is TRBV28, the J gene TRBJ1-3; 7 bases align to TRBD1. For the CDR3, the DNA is TGTGCCAGCAGGCACAGGGGATCTGGAAACACCATATATTTT. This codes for CASRHRGSGNTIYF.